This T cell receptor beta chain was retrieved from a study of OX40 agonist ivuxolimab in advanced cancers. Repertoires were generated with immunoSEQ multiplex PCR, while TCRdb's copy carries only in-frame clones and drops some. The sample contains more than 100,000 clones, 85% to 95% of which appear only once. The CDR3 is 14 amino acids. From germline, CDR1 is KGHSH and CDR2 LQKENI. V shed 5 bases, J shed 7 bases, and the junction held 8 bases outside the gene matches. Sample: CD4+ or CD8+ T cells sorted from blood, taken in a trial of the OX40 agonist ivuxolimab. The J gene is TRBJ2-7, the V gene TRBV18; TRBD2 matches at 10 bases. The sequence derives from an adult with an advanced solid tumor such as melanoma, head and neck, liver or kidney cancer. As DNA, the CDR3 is TGTGCCAGCTCATCGCTAGCGGGAGAAGATGAGCAGTACTTC. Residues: CASSSLAGEDEQYF.